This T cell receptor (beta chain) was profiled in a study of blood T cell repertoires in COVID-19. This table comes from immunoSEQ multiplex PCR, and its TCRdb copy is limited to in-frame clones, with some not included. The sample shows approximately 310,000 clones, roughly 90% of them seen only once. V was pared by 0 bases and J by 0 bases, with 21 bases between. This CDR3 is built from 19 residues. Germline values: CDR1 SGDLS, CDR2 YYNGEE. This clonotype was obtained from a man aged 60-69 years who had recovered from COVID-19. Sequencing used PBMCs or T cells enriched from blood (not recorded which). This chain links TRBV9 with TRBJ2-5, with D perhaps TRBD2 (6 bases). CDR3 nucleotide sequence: TGTGCCAGCAGCGTAGGAGGTCGTGTTGGAGGGGCGGACCAAGAGACCCAGTACTTC. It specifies CASSVGGRVGGADQETQYF. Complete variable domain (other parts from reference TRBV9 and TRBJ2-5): DSGVTQTPKHLITATGQRVTLRCSPRSGDLSVYWYQQSLDQGLQFLIQYYNGEERAKGNILERFSAQQFPDLHSELNLSSLELGDSALYFCASSVGGRVGGADQETQYFGPGTRLLVL.